This entry concerns a single T cell receptor (beta chain). Its cognate antigen is unknown. Triplicates of under 350,000 cells were sorted from each CD8+ T cell subset. A CD45RO-CCR7+CD27+CD95- profile was what naive CD8+ T cells displayed. This sample was included in a study of CXCR3-negative and CXCR3-positive naive CD8 T cells. Looking at the study overall: Each library held about 1.5 +/- 0.3 million TRB reads, around 140 million in total.

UMI labels and 5' RACE were used to prepare the TRB cDNA libraries. One entry per CDR3 protein, without DNA, is what TCRdb gives after re-calling the 5' RACE reads. This sample contains about 150,000 distinct CDR3 sequences. The CDR3 is made up of 15 amino acids. CDR1 is ENHRY, CDR2 SYGVKD, per germline. Points from the study as a whole: Similar TRBV-TRBJ usage was seen in naive cells (both CXCR3-negative and CXCR3-positive), but memory cells differed. The study found more hydrophobic TRB CDR3s in CXCR3-positive naive cells than in CXCR3-negative naive cells.

The chain combines TRBV10-3 with TRBJ2-2; TCRdb's D call, TRBD1, is unchecked because there is no DNA. This receptor was obtained from a human donor in good health. Some clones in this sample may be carry-over from other donors' samples. The specimen was naive CXCR3+ CD8+ T cells from blood. Specified subset: CD45RO-CCR7+CD27+CD95- naive CD8+ T cells expressing CXCR3 (TNR3+). CDR3 sequence reads: CAISDPLGGAGELFF.